This T cell receptor beta chain was obtained from a study of PD-1 blockade in classical Hodgkin lymphoma. For the study at large: Patients were given intravenous nivolumab, 3 mg/kg, every 2 weeks.

Only in-frame clones appear in the TCRdb table, and some are missing; sequencing was by immunoSEQ multiplex PCR. The top ten hold about 20% of the sample, which has 15,000 or so clones, approximately 83% seen once. V gave up 3 bases and J gave up 2 bases, with 14 bases separating them. The CDR3 loop spans 15 amino acids. The germline CDR1 and CDR2 sequences are SGHKS and YYEKEE (reference sequence). Every one of the patients relapsed after autologous stem cell transplantation (brentuximab vedotin exposure was variable). The V and J genes are TRBV5-5 and TRBJ1-2, with D perhaps TRBD1 (5 bases). The sample was peripheral blood mononuclear cells (PBMCs), taken at baseline. This receptor was obtained from a human donor with classical Hodgkin lymphoma. This chain's CDR3 is CASSWVPGLNYGYTF. For the CDR3, the DNA is TGTGCCAGCAGCTGGGTACCGGGACTGAACTATGGCTACACCTTC. The variable domain in full, with the rest retrieved from reference TRBV5-5 and TRBJ1-2, is DAGVTQSPTHLIKTRGQQVTLRCSPISGHKSVSWYQQVLGQGPQFIFQYYEKEERGRGNFPDRFSARQFPNYSSELNVNALLLGDSALYLCASSWVPGLNYGYTFGSGTRLTVV.